A selection of T cell receptor beta chains follows, all from one sample in a study of blood T cell repertoires in COVID-19. Repertoires were generated with immunoSEQ multiplex PCR, while TCRdb's copy carries only in-frame clones and drops some. Among more than 300,000 clones listed, around 90% were seen once. Material: PBMCs or T cells enriched from blood (not recorded which). The receptors come from a woman in her 30s who had recovered from COVID-19. The CDR3 runs from the conserved cysteine through the conserved F or W. Fields, in order: V gene, clone size, J gene, D gene, CDR3 DNA, CDR3 protein. The D gene is left open where the match is weak. A row's size may be missing; if present it is once, few, many or a size class.

V gene: TRBV14
clone size: few
J gene: TRBJ2-7
D gene: NA
CDR3 DNA: TGTGCCAGCAGCCCCCTTTGGGTGGGGGGGCCTGACGAGCAGTACTTC
CDR3 protein: CASSPLWVGGPDEQYF

V gene: TRBV15
clone size: NA
J gene: TRBJ1-2
D gene: NA
CDR3 DNA: TGTGCCACCAGCAGTGTGGACACGATCTATGGCTACACCTTC
CDR3 protein: CATSSVDTIYGYTF

V gene: TRBV19
clone size: NA
J gene: TRBJ1-2
D gene: NA
CDR3 DNA: TGTGCCAGTACCACCCTTTCAGGGGTCTATGGCTACACCTTC
CDR3 protein: CASTTLSGVYGYTF

V gene: TRBV5-1
clone size: NA
J gene: TRBJ1-1
D gene: TRBD1
CDR3 DNA: TGCGCCAGCAGCCTGGGACAGGCGATGAACACTGAAGCTTTCTTT
CDR3 protein: CASSLGQAMNTEAFF

V gene: TRBV14
clone size: NA
J gene: TRBJ2-7
D gene: NA
CDR3 DNA: TGTGCCAGCAGCCAAGAACCGCCCGGGATCGAGCAGTACTTC
CDR3 protein: CASSQEPPGIEQYF

V gene: TRBV3-1/TRBV3-2
clone size: NA
J gene: TRBJ2-3
D gene: NA
CDR3 DNA: TGTGCCAGCAGCCGGACTATGGGCACAGATACGCAGTATTTT
CDR3 protein: CASSRTMGTDTQYF

V gene: TRBV15
clone size: NA
J gene: TRBJ1-1
D gene: TRBD1
CDR3 DNA: TGTGCCACCAGCAAGGGACAGGTTGGGGTTGGCGTCACTGAAGCTTTCTTT
CDR3 protein: CATSKGQVGVGVTEAFF

V gene: TRBV7-8
clone size: NA
J gene: TRBJ1-2
D gene: TRBD1
CDR3 DNA: TGTGCCAGCAGCTTAGCGGGGGACAGCAACCTGAGGGGCTACACCTTC
CDR3 protein: CASSLAGDSNLRGYTF

V gene: TRBV7-2
clone size: NA
J gene: TRBJ2-5
D gene: TRBD1
CDR3 DNA: TGTGCCAGCAGCTCGACCGGGACAGGAGGGGAGACCCAGTACTTC
CDR3 protein: CASSSTGTGGETQYF

V gene: TRBV13
clone size: NA
J gene: TRBJ1-1
D gene: NA
CDR3 DNA: TGTGCCAGCAGCTTAGCAGGGAACACTGAAGCTTTCTTT
CDR3 protein: CASSLAGNTEAFF

V gene: TRBV28
clone size: NA
J gene: TRBJ2-3
D gene: TRBD1
CDR3 DNA: TGTGCCAGCAGTTTGGGACAGAACCCTAGCACAGATACGCAGTATTTT
CDR3 protein: CASSLGQNPSTDTQYF

V gene: TRBV4-3
clone size: NA
J gene: TRBJ2-2
D gene: TRBD1
CDR3 DNA: TGCGCCAGCAGCCAAGGGACAGGTCTCGGGGAGCTGTTTTTT
CDR3 protein: CASSQGTGLGELFF

V gene: TRBV5-4
clone size: NA
J gene: TRBJ2-1
D gene: NA
CDR3 DNA: TGTGCCAGCAGCTCCTCGGGCGGGGCCGGATACAATGAGCAGTTCTTC
CDR3 protein: CASSSSGGAGYNEQFF

V gene: TRBV12-3/TRBV12-4
clone size: NA
J gene: TRBJ1-2
D gene: NA
CDR3 DNA: TGTGCCAGTTTCCGGGACAACAACTATGGCTACACCTTC
CDR3 protein: CASFRDNNYGYTF

V gene: TRBV30
clone size: NA
J gene: TRBJ2-3
D gene: NA
CDR3 DNA: TGTGCCTGGAGTGTCCGCAGGGGAGATACGCAGTATTTT
CDR3 protein: CAWSVRRGDTQYF

V gene: TRBV6-5
clone size: NA
J gene: TRBJ2-3
D gene: NA
CDR3 DNA: TGTGCCAGCAGTTACCAAACACAGGGAGGGGGTACGCAGTATTTT
CDR3 protein: CASSYQTQGGGTQYF

V gene: TRBV7-2
clone size: NA
J gene: TRBJ2-7
D gene: TRBD1
CDR3 DNA: TGTGCCAGCAGAGTATCGACAGGGGGTCTGGGGGAGCAGTACTTC
CDR3 protein: CASRVSTGGLGEQYF

V gene: TRBV7-9
clone size: NA
J gene: TRBJ2-1
D gene: NA
CDR3 DNA: TGTGCCAGCATTCTTAATGAGCAGTTCTTC
CDR3 protein: CASILNEQFF

V gene: TRBV18
clone size: NA
J gene: TRBJ1-1
D gene: NA
CDR3 DNA: TGTGCCAGCTCACCAGACCCGACAGGAAACACTGAAGCTTTCTTT
CDR3 protein: CASSPDPTGNTEAFF

V gene: TRBV6-5
clone size: NA
J gene: TRBJ1-6
D gene: NA
CDR3 DNA: TGTGCCAGCAGTTACGGGACACTTAATAATTCACCCCTCCACTTT
CDR3 protein: CASSYGTLNNSPLHF

V gene: TRBV5-1
clone size: NA
J gene: TRBJ1-4
D gene: NA
CDR3 DNA: TGCGCCAGCAGCTTGTGGACATCAACTAATGAAAAACTGTTTTTT
CDR3 protein: CASSLWTSTNEKLFF

V gene: TRBV19
clone size: NA
J gene: TRBJ2-7
D gene: NA
CDR3 DNA: TGTGCCAGTAGTAGGCGGGGACGGAGGAGCTCCTACGAGCAGTACTTC
CDR3 protein: CASSRRGRRSSYEQYF

V gene: TRBV7-9
clone size: NA
J gene: TRBJ2-1
D gene: NA
CDR3 DNA: TGTGCCTCTCTTCGTACAGGGCAAGACAATGAGCAGTTCTTC
CDR3 protein: CASLRTGQDNEQFF

V gene: TRBV5-1
clone size: NA
J gene: TRBJ1-4
D gene: NA
CDR3 DNA: TGCGCCAGCAGCAAAGACAGGCTTCGGGAAAAACTGTTTTTT
CDR3 protein: CASSKDRLREKLFF

V gene: TRBV18
clone size: NA
J gene: TRBJ1-2
D gene: TRBD1
CDR3 DNA: TGTGCCAGCTCAAACAGGGGGCTCGACTATGGCTACACCTTC
CDR3 protein: CASSNRGLDYGYTF

V gene: TRBV19
clone size: NA
J gene: TRBJ1-5
D gene: NA
CDR3 DNA: TGTGCCAGTAGTATTAGCGGGGGGTCGGGCAGCAATCAGCCCCAGCATTTT
CDR3 protein: CASSISGGSGSNQPQHF

V gene: TRBV4-1
clone size: NA
J gene: TRBJ2-3
D gene: TRBD2
CDR3 DNA: TGCGCCAGCAGCCTCCCCCCTAGCGGGGGCACAGATACGCAGTATTTT
CDR3 protein: CASSLPPSGGTDTQYF

V gene: TRBV23-1
clone size: NA
J gene: TRBJ1-1
D gene: NA
CDR3 DNA: TGCGCCAGCAGTCAGGGGGCCCGTAGGACTGAAGCTTTCTTT
CDR3 protein: CASSQGARRTEAFF

V gene: TRBV3-1/TRBV3-2
clone size: NA
J gene: TRBJ2-5
D gene: TRBD2
CDR3 DNA: TGTGCCAGCAGCCGGACTAGCGGGGGGTACCAAGAGACCCAGTACTTC
CDR3 protein: CASSRTSGGYQETQYF

V gene: TRBV7-9
clone size: once
J gene: TRBJ2-5
D gene: NA
CDR3 DNA: TGTGCCAGCAGAAACTCAGGGGAGCCCCAAGAGACCCAGTACTTC
CDR3 protein: CASRNSGEPQETQYF

V gene: TRBV6-5
clone size: NA
J gene: TRBJ1-2
D gene: NA
CDR3 DNA: TGTGCCAGCAGCCATAGGGGGGGCGGCTACACCTTC
CDR3 protein: CASSHRGGGYTF

V gene: TRBV30
clone size: NA
J gene: TRBJ1-5
D gene: TRBD1
CDR3 DNA: TGTGCCTGGAGCAGGGGGATGGAACAGCCCCAGCATTTT
CDR3 protein: CAWSRGMEQPQHF

V gene: TRBV4-1
clone size: NA
J gene: TRBJ1-2
D gene: TRBD1
CDR3 DNA: TGCGCCAGCAGCCCACCGGGACAGGGTTATGGCTACACCTTC
CDR3 protein: CASSPPGQGYGYTF

V gene: TRBV7-3
clone size: NA
J gene: TRBJ2-7
D gene: NA
CDR3 DNA: TGTGCCAGCAGATCCGACAGCCGCTACGAGCAGTACTTC
CDR3 protein: CASRSDSRYEQYF

V gene: TRBV18
clone size: NA
J gene: TRBJ2-7
D gene: TRBD1
CDR3 DNA: TGTGCCAGCTCACCATCGGGACAGGATGTGATTCTGTACTTC
CDR3 protein: CASSPSGQDVILYF